This T cell receptor (beta chain) stems from a study of blood T cell repertoires in COVID-19. Looking at the study overall: Researchers got acute and convalescent COVID-19 samples from the United States, Italy and Spain. T cells, B-cell-depleted T cells, or PBMCs supplied cDNA or gDNA.

Recruited during active infection, patients (from Seattle) were subsequently followed longitudinally. Germline V gene lookup returns CDR1 MNHEY and CDR2 SVGEGT. The CDR3 is 16 residues long. The V segment lost 0 bases and the J segment 11 bases; nucleotides outside the gene matches: 14. Assay used: immunoSEQ multiplex PCR; TCRdb lists only in-frame clones, some missing. The sample has around 480,000 clones; approximately 89% are singletons. The receptor was isolated from a woman aged 45-59 years with COVID-19, enrolled during active disease. The rearrangement uses TRBV6-2 or TRBV6-3 and TRBJ2-7, with 9 nucleotides matching TRBD2. Specimen: peripheral blood. The CDR3: CASSYSVGAGGQKKYF. CDR3 DNA: TGTGCCAGCAGTTACTCGGTCGGTGCGGGGGGGCAGAAGAAGTACTTC.